The 15 T cell receptor beta chains given below trace back to one sample, sequenced in a study of PD-1 blockade in classical Hodgkin lymphoma. Sequenced by immunoSEQ multiplex PCR; TCRdb stores in-frame clones only, minus some. The sample holds about 150,000 clones, just under 80% seen once. Patients all relapsed after autologous stem cell transplantation, and there was variation in brentuximab vedotin exposure. This specimen was peripheral blood mononuclear cells (PBMCs), taken before the second cycle of nivolumab. All receptors come from a human donor with classical Hodgkin lymphoma.

This clone was seen a handful of times. The J gene is TRBJ2-3, the V gene TRBV6-5; 7 positions agree with TRBD1. CDR1 and CDR2 from the germline V gene are MNHEY and SVGAGI. This CDR3 contains 15 residues. Germline trimming cut 0 bases from V and 4 bases from J; bases unmatched to any gene: 4. CDR3 amino acids: CASSYSGTEPDTQYF. The CDR3 bases are TGTGCCAGCAGTTACTCCGGGACAGAGCCAGATACGCAGTATTTT.

The chain has TRBV7-9 and TRBJ1-4, with D perhaps TRBD1 (5 bases). Germline V CDR1 and CDR2: SEHNR, FQNEAQ (reference sequence). The CDR3 contains 14 residues. V was clipped by 4 bases and J by 4 bases, with 10 bases between them. CDR3 residues: CASSSRQLNEKLFF. For the CDR3, the DNA is TGTGCCAGCAGCTCCCGACAGCTTAATGAAAAACTGTTTTTT. Together with reference TRBV7-9 and TRBJ1-4, the CDR3 gives the full variable domain: DTGVSQNPRHKITKRGQNVTFRCDPISEHNRLYWYRQTLGQGPEFLTYFQNEAQLEKSRLLSDRFSAERPKGSFSTLEIQRTEQGDSAMYLCASSSRQLNEKLFFGSGTQLSVL.

The V and J genes are TRBV19 and TRBJ1-1; 7 nucleotides align to TRBD1. This CDR3 contains 16 residues. The germline V gene encodes CDR1 LNHDA and CDR2 SQIVND (reference sequence). The J segment lost 0 bases and the V segment lost 3 bases, leaving 7 bases of the junction unmatched. The CDR3 nucleotides read TGTGCCAGTAGTATCTCGACAGGGCTTATGAACACTGAAGCTTTCTTT. It translates to CASSISTGLMNTEAFF.

This clone was seen ten or more times. This sample also contains other DNA sequences that code for the same CDR3. The chain is built from TRBV30 and TRBJ2-7, with D unresolved. The CDR3 is 14 residues long. Germline CDR1 is GTSNPN and CDR2 is SVGIG (reference sequence). Trimming pared 0 bases from V and 1 base from J, leaving 10 bases between. The CDR3 spells CAWSVGVGSYEQYF. The CDR3 DNA reads TGTGCCTGGAGTGTAGGCGTGGGATCCTACGAGCAGTACTTC.

This chain uses TRBV4-2 with TRBJ2-7; 8 bases agree with TRBD2. CDR3 size: 17 residues. Germline-derived CDR1 and CDR2 are LGHNA and YNFKEQ. V gave up 0 bases and J gave up 0 bases; unmatched junction bases: 7. CDR3 residues: CASSQDLTSASSYEQYF. As DNA, the CDR3 is TGTGCCAGCAGCCAAGATCTGACTAGCGCCAGCTCCTACGAGCAGTACTTC.

The CDR3 nucleotides read TGTGCCATCAGCCGAGTGGGGGTAGCGGAAGAGACCCAGTACTTC. Amino acid sequence: CAISRVGVAEETQYF. The chain uses TRBV10-3 and TRBJ2-5; D possibly corresponds to TRBD2 (6 bases). This CDR3 has 15 amino acids. Germline V gene sequence: CDR1 ENHRY, CDR2 SYGVKD. V dropped 6 bases and J dropped 3 bases, with 17 bases sitting between them.

The rearrangement joins TRBV7-9 to TRBJ2-1, with 8 bases aligning to TRBD2. Germline V gene lookup returns CDR1 SEHNR and CDR2 FQNEAQ (reference sequence). V trimming: 4 bases; J trimming: 13 bases; junction bases outside the gene matches: 15. This CDR3 is built from 15 residues. The CDR3: CASSSGRGSGSEQFF. For the CDR3, the DNA is TGTGCCAGCAGCTCGGGGAGGGGGAGCGGGAGCGAACAGTTCTTC.

This clone was detected many times. V is TRBV19 and J is TRBJ1-2, with D unclear. Germline V gene lookup returns CDR1 LNHDA and CDR2 SQIVND (reference sequence). The CDR3 covers 13 residues. The V and J ends lost 4 bases and 7 bases respectively, with 13 bases between them. The CDR3 nucleotides are TGTGCCAGTAGTAGGATGTCCCTGGGTGGCTACACCTTC. Protein: CASSRMSLGGYTF.

The chain couples TRBV30 to TRBJ2-6, with D maybe TRBD2 (5 bases). Germline CDR1 is GTSNPN and CDR2 is SVGIG (reference sequence). The CDR3 has 13 residues. Trimming left V 3 bases short and J 4 bases short, with 7 bases between. This CDR3 is CAWRRAGANVLTF. The CDR3 nucleotides are TGTGCCTGGAGGAGGGCGGGGGCCAACGTCCTGACTTTC.

The chain carries TRBV4-2 and TRBJ2-7, with TRBD2 as a possible D gene (5 bases). In germline, CDR1 is LGHNA, CDR2 YNFKEQ. V was shortened by 8 bases and J by 3 bases, with 11 bases between the two germline ends. The CDR3 contains 12 residues. CDR3 DNA: TGTGCCAGCGGAGGTGCCGGCTACGAGCAGTACTTC. Its translation: CASGGAGYEQYF.

The J gene is TRBJ2-2, the V gene TRBV10-3; 7 bases are a match to TRBD2. The CDR3 totals 15 residues. Germline CDR1 is ENHRY and CDR2 is SYGVKD. Trimming cost V 8 bases and J 8 bases; bases outside gene matches: 14. The CDR3 is CAIGTPSGVRGELFF. The DNA for the CDR3 is TGTGCCATCGGTACACCTAGCGGAGTTCGGGGGGAGCTGTTTTTT.

On this clone itself: An end of the junction does not agree with germline; a read error may underlie this. This chain uses TRBV5-3 with TRBJ2-2; D not certain. Being an ORF, TRBV5-3 has a function that is uncertain. The CDR3 sequence is 13 residues long. CDR3 bases: TGTGCCAGCAGCTTGGGTCCCAGGTGGGAGCTGTTTTTT. Protein: CASSLGPRWELFF.

The chain employs TRBV6-1 and TRBJ2-7; D ambiguous. Per germline, CDR1 MNHNS and CDR2 SASEGT. The CDR3 contains 12 residues. V was cut by 2 bases and J by 4 bases, with 6 bases left in between. CDR3 DNA: TGTGCCAGCAGTGAAACGTGGTACGAGCAGTACTTC. This gives the protein CASSETWYEQYF.

The rearrangement links TRBV6-6 to TRBJ1-2, with 7 bases identical to TRBD1. The V gene's germline CDR1 is MNHNY and CDR2 SVGAGI (reference sequence). Trimming at V came to 0 bases and at J to 4 bases, leaving 2 bases not matched to a gene. The CDR3 has 14 residues. The CDR3 protein is CASSYSGTVYGYTF. The CDR3 bases are TGTGCCAGCAGTTACTCGGGGACAGTCTATGGCTACACCTTC.

This clone was seen a single time. The chain couples TRBV7-3 to TRBJ1-5, with D possibly being TRBD1 (6 bases). The CDR3 loop spans 15 amino acids. Per germline, CDR1 SGHTA and CDR2 FQGTGA. V gave up 2 bases and J gave up 3 bases, with 11 bases separating them. CDR3 DNA sequence: TGTGCCAGCAGCTTAGGGGGCCGGGACAATCAGCCCCAGCATTTT. It yields the protein CASSLGGRDNQPQHF. Based on the CDR3 plus reference TRBV7-3 and TRBJ1-5, the full variable domain is GAGVSQTPSNKVTEKGKYVELRCDPISGHTALYWYRQSLGQGPEFLIYFQGTGAADDSGLPNDRFFAVRPEGSVSTLKIQRTERGDSAVYLCASSLGGRDNQPQHFGDGTRLSIL.